This TCR beta chain was recorded in a study of cytomegalovirus exposure and HLA in healthy donors. The PCR made use of 60 Vbeta and 13 Jbeta primers. The method was immunoSEQ multiplex PCR; TCRdb's version includes in-frame clones alone and lacks a portion of them. Here the sample spans about 140,000 clones, about 80% being singletons. The germline V and J ends were trimmed by 3 bases and 3 bases, with 11 bases remaining between them. This CDR3 contains 14 residues. Germline CDR1 and CDR2: SGHTA and FQGTGA. V usage is TRBV7-3 and J usage is TRBJ1-1, with D possibly matching TRBD1 (5 bases). Sequences were obtained from PBMCs. This clonotype was sampled from a woman in her fifties or sixties in good health and CMV-seropositive. CDR3 sequence reads: CASSFQGGDTEAFF. In DNA form, the CDR3 reads TGTGCCAGCAGCTTTCAGGGAGGGGACACTGAAGCTTTCTTT.